The 6 T cell receptor beta chains below were found in one sample sequenced in a study of blood T cell repertoires in COVID-19. Sequencing used immunoSEQ multiplex PCR; TCRdb keeps in-frame clones, though not all of them. Of roughly 180,000 clones in the sample, over 70% are singletons; the top ten hold around 15%. Sequences were obtained from peripheral blood. Receptors were obtained from a man in his sixties with active or convalescent COVID-19.

This rearrangement joins TRBV4-3 to TRBJ2-5; TRBD2 matches at 11 bases. The CDR3 is made up of 18 amino acids. Germline CDR1 is LGHNA and CDR2 is YSLEER. Germline trimming cut 4 bases from V and 5 bases from J; bases unmatched to any gene: 15. For the CDR3, the DNA is TGCGCCAGCAGCCCTCCGGGTAGTAGCGGGAGGGCCGATGAGACCCAGTACTTC. Translating gives CASSPPGSSGRADETQYF.

V usage is TRBV7-2 and J usage is TRBJ2-5, with TRBD2 matching 9 bases. Germline V lookup: CDR1 SGHTA, CDR2 FQGNSA. This CDR3 contains 17 residues. V lost 5 bases, J lost 5 bases, and 15 bases stayed unmatched. CDR3 residues: CASSAGGGRGGGETQYF. In DNA, the CDR3 is TGTGCCAGCAGCGCCGGTGGCGGGAGGGGAGGTGGGGAGACCCAGTACTTC.

The V and J genes are TRBV2 and TRBJ2-1; TRBD2 might be the D (6 bases). Looked up from germline, CDR1 is SNHLY and CDR2 is FYNNEI. This CDR3 is built from 14 residues. Trimming pared 4 bases from V and 10 bases from J, leaving 17 bases between. The CDR3, as DNA: TGTGCCAGCAGTGGTCGCGGGGACTCTCAGGAGCAGTTCTTC. Its translation is CASSGRGDSQEQFF.

The rearrangement joins TRBV6-5 to TRBJ2-3, with TRBD1 matching 8 bases. V gave up 7 bases and J gave up 4 bases; unmatched junction bases: 4. Per the germline V gene, CDR1 is MNHEY and CDR2 is SVGAGI. This CDR3 contains 13 residues. The CDR3 loop is CASKDRDSDTQYF. The CDR3 nucleotides read TGTGCCAGCAAGGACAGGGACTCAGATACGCAGTATTTT.

As for this clone: Other DNA sequences of this sample code for an identical CDR3. This rearrangement joins TRBV19 to TRBJ2-7; 8 bases are a match to TRBD1. The ends lost 5 bases at V and 1 base at J; junction bases unmatched: 4. The germline gives CDR1 LNHDA, CDR2 SQIVND (reference sequence). This CDR3 has 14 residues. DNA for the CDR3: TGTGCCAGTAGTGTAAGACAGGGGTCCTACGAGCAGTACTTC. Protein product: CASSVRQGSYEQYF. Supplemented by reference TRBV19 and TRBJ2-7, the full variable domain reads DGGITQSPKYLFRKEGQNVTLSCEQNLNHDAMYWYRQDPGQGLRLIYYSQIVNDFQKGDIAEGYSVSREKKESFPLTVTSAQKNPTAFYLCASSVRQGSYEQYFGPGTRLTVT.

The chain employs TRBV27 and TRBJ2-3; weak D call: TRBD2 (5 bases). CDR3 length: 11 residues. V was shortened by 5 bases and J by 11 bases, with 11 bases between the two germline ends. Germline V CDR1 and CDR2: MNHEY, SMNVEV (reference sequence). CDR3 DNA: TGTGCCAGCAGTCTCGGACTGAGGCAGTATTTT. Translating it yields CASSLGLRQYF.